This TCR beta chain stems from a study of Graves' ophthalmopathy and Graves' hyperthyroidism. Using RNA transcripts, the TCR beta CDR3 regions were amplified. First-round RT-PCR employed HTBI primers, with a second-round multiplex PCR after it. TCRdb used MiXCR to reprocess the multiplex PCR reads, holding one entry per CDR3 protein. This table has about 40,000 distinct CDR3 sequences, roughly half appearing once. CDR1 is DFQATT, CDR2 SNEGSKA, per germline (reference sequence). V was pared by 0 bases and J by 5 bases, with 9 bases of the junction left unmatched. The CDR3 has 15 amino acids. In this cohort, patients with other autoimmune diseases, uncontrolled infections, pregnancy or lactation were excluded.

The chain is built from TRBV20-1 and TRBJ2-7, with 8 positions matching TRBD1. The receptor was isolated from an adult man with Graves' ophthalmopathy. Sample: peripheral blood. The CDR3 DNA is TGCAGTGCTAGAGATCCCGGACAGGGCCAGGACGAGCAGTACTTC. Translating gives CSARDPGQGQDEQYF.